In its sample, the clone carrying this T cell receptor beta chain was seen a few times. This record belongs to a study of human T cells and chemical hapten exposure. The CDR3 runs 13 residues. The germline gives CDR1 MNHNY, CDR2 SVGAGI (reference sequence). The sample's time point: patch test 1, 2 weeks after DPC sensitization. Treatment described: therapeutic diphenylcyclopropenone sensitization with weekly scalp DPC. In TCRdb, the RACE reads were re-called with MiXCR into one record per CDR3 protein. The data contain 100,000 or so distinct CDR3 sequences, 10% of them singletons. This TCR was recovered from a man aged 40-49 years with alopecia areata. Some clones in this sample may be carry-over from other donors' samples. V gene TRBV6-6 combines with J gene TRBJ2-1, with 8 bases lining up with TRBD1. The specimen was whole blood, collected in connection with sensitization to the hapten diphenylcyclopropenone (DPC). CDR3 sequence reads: CPKNRGSSNEQFF. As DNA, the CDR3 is TGTCCGAAGAACAGGGGGTCGAGCAATGAGCAGTTCTTC.